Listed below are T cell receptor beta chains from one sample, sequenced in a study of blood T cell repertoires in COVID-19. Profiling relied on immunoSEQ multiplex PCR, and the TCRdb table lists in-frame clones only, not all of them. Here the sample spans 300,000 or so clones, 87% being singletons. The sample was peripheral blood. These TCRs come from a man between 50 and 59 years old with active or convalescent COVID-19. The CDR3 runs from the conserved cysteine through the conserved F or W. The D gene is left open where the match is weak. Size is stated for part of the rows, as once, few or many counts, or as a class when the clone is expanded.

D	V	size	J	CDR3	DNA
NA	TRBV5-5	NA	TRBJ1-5	CASSLAGYVQPQHF	TGTGCCAGCAGCTTGGCCGGGTACGTTCAGCCCCAGCATTTT
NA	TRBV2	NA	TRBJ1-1	CASRQTREGTEAFF	TGTGCCAGCAGGCAGACCCGGGAAGGAACTGAAGCTTTCTTT
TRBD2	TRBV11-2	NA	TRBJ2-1	CASSGASGGVNNEQFF	TGTGCCAGCAGCGGGGCTAGCGGGGGGGTTAACAATGAGCAGTTCTTC
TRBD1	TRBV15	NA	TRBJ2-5	CATLRDRGISETQYF	TGTGCCACCCTTCGGGACAGAGGGATCTCGGAGACCCAGTACTTC
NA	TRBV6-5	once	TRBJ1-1	CASRAGQLNTEAFF	TGTGCCAGCAGAGCAGGACAGTTGAACACTGAAGCTTTCTTT
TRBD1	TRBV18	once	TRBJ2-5	CASSPEDRGSSQYF	TGTGCCAGCTCACCAGAGGACAGGGGCTCGTCCCAGTACTTC
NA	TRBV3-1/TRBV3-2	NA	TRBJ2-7	CASSHRVGALEQYF	TGTGCCAGCAGCCATCGGGTAGGGGCTCTCGAGCAGTACTTC
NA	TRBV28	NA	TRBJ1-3	CASSLSGSGNTIYF	TGTGCCAGCAGTTTATCAGGGTCTGGAAACACCATATATTTT
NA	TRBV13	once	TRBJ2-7	CASSLGATYEQYF	TGTGCCAGCAGCTTAGGCGCGACCTACGAGCAGTACTTC
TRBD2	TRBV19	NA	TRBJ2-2	CASSMRLAGERTGELFF	TGTGCCAGTAGTATGCGACTAGCGGGAGAACGCACCGGGGAGCTGTTTTTT
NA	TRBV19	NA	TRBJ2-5	CASSLPAGGKTQYF	TGTGCCAGTAGTCTCCCGGCAGGCGGGAAGACCCAGTACTTC
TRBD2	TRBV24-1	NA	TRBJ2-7	CATRSGGDEQYF	TGTGCCACCAGATCGGGAGGGGACGAGCAGTACTTC
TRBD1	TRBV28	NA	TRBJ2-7	CASSPTGDRGSYEQYF	TGTGCCAGCAGTCCCACCGGGGACAGGGGCTCCTACGAGCAGTACTTC
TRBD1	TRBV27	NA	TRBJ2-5	CASSLAGTGQETQYF	TGTGCCAGCAGTTTGGCAGGGACAGGCCAAGAGACCCAGTACTTC
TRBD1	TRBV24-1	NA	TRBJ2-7	CATSDAPGQGTYEQYF	TGTGCCACCAGTGACGCTCCGGGACAGGGAACCTACGAGCAGTACTTC
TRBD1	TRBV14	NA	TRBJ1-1	CASSRQGRAEAFF	TGTGCCAGCAGCCGACAGGGTAGGGCTGAAGCTTTCTTT
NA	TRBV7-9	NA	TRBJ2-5	CASTSTGKGETQYF	TGTGCCAGCACCTCGACAGGCAAGGGGGAGACCCAGTACTTC
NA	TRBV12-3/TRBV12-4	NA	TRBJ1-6	CASSFQWGSPLHF	TGTGCCAGCAGTTTCCAATGGGGCTCACCCCTCCACTTT
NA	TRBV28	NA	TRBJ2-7	CASREGAEYEQYF	TGTGCCAGCAGGGAGGGGGCGGAATACGAGCAGTACTTC
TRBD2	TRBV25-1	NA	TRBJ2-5	CASDQTDLAGANQETQYF	TGTGCCAGCGACCAGACAGACCTAGCGGGGGCTAACCAAGAGACCCAGTACTTC
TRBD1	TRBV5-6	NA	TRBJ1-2	CASSLAGTGRHGYTF	TGTGCCAGCAGCTTGGCCGGGACAGGGAGACATGGCTACACCTTC
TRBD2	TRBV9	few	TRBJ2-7	CASSVGTSSSSYEQYF	TGTGCCAGCAGCGTGGGGACTAGCTCCTCCTCCTACGAGCAGTACTTC
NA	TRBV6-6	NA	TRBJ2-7	CASRGDWQRQYF	TGTGCCAGCAGGGGGGACTGGCAGAGGCAGTACTTC
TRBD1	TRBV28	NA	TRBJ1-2	CASSPGTGYYGYTF	TGTGCCAGCAGCCCGGGGACAGGCTACTATGGCTACACCTTC
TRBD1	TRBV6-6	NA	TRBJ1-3	CASTQDRGAGNTIYF	TGTGCCAGCACCCAAGACAGGGGAGCTGGAAACACCATATATTTT
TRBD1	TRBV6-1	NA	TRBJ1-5	CASSEEETGGRKQPQHF	TGTGCCAGCAGTGAAGAGGAAACAGGGGGTCGGAAACAGCCCCAGCATTTT
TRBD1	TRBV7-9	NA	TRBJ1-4	CASSLGQPNEKLFF	TGTGCCAGCAGCTTGGGACAGCCTAATGAAAAACTGTTTTTT
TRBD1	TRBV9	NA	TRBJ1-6	CASGGQGSRNSPLHF	TGTGCCAGTGGGGGACAGGGGAGTAGAAATTCACCCCTCCACTTT
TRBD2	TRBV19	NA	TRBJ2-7	CASSLGLAFGEQYF	TGTGCCAGTAGTTTGGGACTAGCGTTTGGCGAGCAGTACTTC
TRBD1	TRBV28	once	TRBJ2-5	CASSNQDRGIQETQYF	TGTGCCAGCAGCAACCAGGACAGGGGGATACAAGAGACCCAGTACTTC
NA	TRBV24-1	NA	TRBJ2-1	CATSGRAEGHNEQFF	TGTGCCACCTCGGGCAGGGCGGAGGGGCACAATGAGCAGTTCTTC
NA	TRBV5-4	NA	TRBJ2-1	CASSLDSSSYNEQFF	TGTGCCAGCAGCTTGGATAGTAGCTCCTACAATGAGCAGTTCTTC
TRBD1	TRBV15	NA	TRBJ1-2	CATSRLWPTDRDYGYTF	TGTGCCACCAGCAGATTGTGGCCCACAGACAGGGACTATGGCTACACCTTC
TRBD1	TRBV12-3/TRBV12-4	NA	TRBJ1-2	CASSLNRGEGYTF	TGTGCCAGCAGCTTGAACAGGGGTGAGGGCTACACCTTC